This TCR beta chain was sequenced during a study of regulatory T cells in long-lasting Graves disease (dated by TCRdb to the early 2020s). Background for the entire study: Antithyroid drugs had been taken for less than 3 months by newly diagnosed Graves' disease patients. A total of around 35 samples underwent TCR sequencing, from around 13 patients with persistent Graves' disease and some 20 patients with newly diagnosed Graves' disease. Persistent Graves' disease patients were compared with newly diagnosed Graves' disease patients by peripheral blood TCR sequencing and RNA sequencing. The study was registered as a clinical trial and conducted in China.

The CDR1 and CDR2 encoded by the germline V gene are MDHEN and SYDVKM. From cysteine to phenylalanine, the CDR3 is 14 amino acids long. The retained sequence is limited to the CDR3, 42 bases, with the frame set at the first base. V ends up 6 bases short and J 4 bases short, with an unmatched junction base count of 5. The label giving this sample's time point can be read as: newly diagnosed GD, antithyroid drugs for less than 3 months. For both TCR sequencing and RNA sequencing, RNA was extracted from PBMCs in TRIzol. The diagnosis of Graves' disease was made according to American Thyroid Association guidelines. Patients were recruited from an endocrinology department in Xi'an, China. Each patient gave approximately 10 milliliters of peripheral blood, collected in an EDTA anticoagulant tube. Ficoll Paque Plus density gradient separation was used to isolate PBMCs, and no additional T cell sorting was done. RNA quality was checked with an Agilent 2100 Bioanalyzer and agarose gel, and concentration with a NanoDrop 2000.

The method behind the library was multiplex PCR. Sequenced using an Illumina HiSeq 4000. CDR3 regions were amplified by Arm-PCR with iRepertoire HTBI primers to construct TCR beta libraries. Before sequencing, the PCR products underwent gel purification. The paper's processing steps were these. A total of 62 TRBV and 14 TRBJ segments were identified across samples and were used for gene usage analysis of CDR3 amino acid clonotypes. COPE and FqMerger were used to merge filtered high-quality paired reads into contigs. BLAST was used to align contigs to IMGT TRBV, TRBD and TRBJ reference genes, with CDR3 defined following IMGT. Any clonotype with a frequency above 0.1% was classified as a highly expanded clone. Shannon entropy was used to measure repertoire diversity, and the Gini coefficient was used to measure V-J evenness. A clonotype was considered public if more than one individual shared it. Through fastp at Q25 and MiXCR, TCRdb rebuilt clones from the public reads, retaining in-frame beta chains. Every entry covers one CDR3 protein and lists the most common genes and DNA from its rows. The V and J calls and clone size come from TCRdb's table, not from the authors' own analysis. In all, the sample holds approximately 400,000 distinct CDR3 sequences, and 15% of those were seen once. Jointly, the top ten make up over 7% of the sample.

In this sample, this clonotype turned up many times. Its antigen remains undetermined. No base quality values were provided; no much bigger clone lies one nucleotide off. What the study reported, not specific to this receptor: More public clonotypes were shared among persistent patients (under 3,000) than among newly diagnosed patients (966). As a limitation, the authors acknowledged that the small sample size may reduce accuracy. Persistent disease showed preferential use of TRBV28, TRBJ1-2 and TRBJ2-5, whereas newly diagnosed disease favored TRBV20-1 and TRBJ2-1. Only peripheral blood was studied, because thyroid tissue, the primary lesion, was inaccessible. Sequencing and analysis were limited to the TCR beta chain. Compared with newly diagnosed patients, patients with persistent Graves' disease had lower TCR Shannon entropy and fewer highly expanded clones, which suggests clonal expansion.

These data also featured in a second study, about T cells in Graves' hyperthyroidism and ophthalmopathy. The second study also describes: A patient counted as having stable Graves' hyperthyroidism if no progression to ophthalmopathy occurred over 18 months of follow-up. The hyperthyroidism patients were between 18 and 65 years old and newly diagnosed, with a disease duration of less than 2 months. Exclusion was applied to patients with uncontrolled infections, other autoimmune diseases, pregnancy or lactation. Diagnoses were based on clinical symptoms, serum thyroxine and TRAb, thyroid ultrasound and orbital computed tomography. The first round of RT-PCR for the TCR CDR3 was performed with the HTBI primer set and the Qiagen OneStep RT-PCR kit. Most expanded thyroid clonotypes (frequency above 0.001) were also detected in blood, suggesting blood repertoires may reflect thyroid immune responses. Ophthalmopathy was separated from stable hyperthyroidism by a 13 V-J signature model, with approximately 90% sensitivity and approximately 84% specificity obtained in cross-validation and 80%/75% obtained in testing. During validation, the model predicted progression to ophthalmopathy a median of around six months ahead of onset, with around 65% sensitivity and 72.22% specificity. A discovery cohort of 95 to 100 patients, 43 with Graves' ophthalmopathy and more than 55 with stable Graves' hyperthyroidism, was used to find distinguishing TCR V-J signatures. Prospective prediction of ophthalmopathy was tested in an independent validation cohort of approximately 18 hyperthyroidism patients and 17 patients who later progressed to ophthalmopathy. The roughly 100 discovery patients were randomly split 7:3 into training and test sets. Thyroid tissue and blood T-cell repertoires from more than five Graves' hyperthyroidism patients were also compared in the study. After sampling, hyperthyroidism patients received methimazole starting at 30 mg daily, and ophthalmopathy patients received high-dose intravenous methylprednisolone. The libraries were constructed in a second round of multiplex PCR and then size-selected and purified. Paired-end sequencing of the libraries was performed with 100 bp reads on an Illumina HiSeq2000. Raw data were processed with SOAPnuke, discarding reads with adapters, uncalled bases, mean Phred below 15, or no exact constant-primer or identifier match. COPE v1.2.5 was used to merge high-quality paired reads, and clonotypes were defined as unique nucleotide sequences. MiTCR v1.1 was used to align the clonotypes against IMGT TRBV, TRBD and TRBJ reference segments. The analysis included only V-J combinations with a frequency above 0.0001, which together covered more than 98% of the repertoires. The TCS score was defined as F50 (clonal expansion) divided by E x V (chaos), with BLOSUM62-based TCRdist calculated between CDR3 peptides within each V-J. Welch's t-statistics and random forest reduced some 510 V-J features to 13, which were used in a naive Bayes classifier (R e1071). Sample size was not statistically predetermined, and blinding of investigators to group allocation was not performed. TCR Vbeta CDR3 sequencing of approximately 140 peripheral blood samples (43 ophthalmopathy, over 70 hyperthyroidism and approximately 17 progressor patients) is reported in the paper.

The chain employs TRBV28 and TRBJ2-1, with 8 bases matching TRBD2. This receptor was taken from a woman between 35 and 50 years old with Graves disease. Donor details come from another sample of the same person, matched by shared clones. This specimen was peripheral blood mononuclear cells (PBMCs), taken at new diagnosis, from a patient treated with antithyroid drugs. The sequenced DNA is TGTGCCAGCAGAGGAACTAGCGGATACAATGAGCAGTTCTTC. This encodes CASRGTSGYNEQFF.